This TCR beta chain was recovered during a study of blood T cell repertoires in COVID-19. Study context: Material from acute and convalescent COVID-19 was sourced from the United States, Italy and Spain.

This clone turned up a few times. Sequencing used immunoSEQ multiplex PCR; TCRdb keeps in-frame clones, though not all of them. The profile shows some 120,000 clones, 90% of them singletons. It was during active infection that Seattle patients were enrolled and then longitudinally followed. The sequenced sample was peripheral blood. This clonotype was sampled from a man aged 60-69 years with COVID-19, enrolled during active disease.

CDR3 sequence: CASRSSGSYNEQFF. DNA of the CDR3: TGTGCCAGCAGATCTAGCGGAAGCTACAATGAGCAGTTCTTC. V is TRBV7-2 and J is TRBJ2-1; 7 positions agree with TRBD2. The junction had 5 bases not matched to a gene; V was cut back by 6 bases and J by 3 bases. This CDR3 has 14 amino acids. Germline values: CDR1 SGHTA, CDR2 FQGNSA.